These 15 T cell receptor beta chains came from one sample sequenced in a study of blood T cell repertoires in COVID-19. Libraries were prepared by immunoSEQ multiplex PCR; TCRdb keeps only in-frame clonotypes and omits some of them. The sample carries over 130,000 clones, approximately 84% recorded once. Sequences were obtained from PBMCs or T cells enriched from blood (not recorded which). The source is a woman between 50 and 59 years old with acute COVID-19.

The CDR3 coding sequence is TGTGCCAGCCGAATCGGGGGAGGGGACAACTATGGCTACACCTTC. This translates into CASRIGGGDNYGYTF. The rearrangement joins TRBV6-4 to TRBJ1-2; tentative D call: TRBD1 (5 bases). The germline V and J ends were trimmed by 8 bases and 2 bases, with 18 bases remaining between them. Germline V gives CDR1 MRHNA, CDR2 SNTAGT. This CDR3 region has 15 residues.

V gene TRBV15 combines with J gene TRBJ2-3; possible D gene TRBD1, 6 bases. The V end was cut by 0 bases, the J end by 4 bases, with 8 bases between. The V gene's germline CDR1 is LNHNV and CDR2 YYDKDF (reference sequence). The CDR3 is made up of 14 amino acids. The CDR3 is CATSRDRGSDTQYF. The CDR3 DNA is TGTGCCACCAGCAGAGATAGGGGGTCAGATACGCAGTATTTT.

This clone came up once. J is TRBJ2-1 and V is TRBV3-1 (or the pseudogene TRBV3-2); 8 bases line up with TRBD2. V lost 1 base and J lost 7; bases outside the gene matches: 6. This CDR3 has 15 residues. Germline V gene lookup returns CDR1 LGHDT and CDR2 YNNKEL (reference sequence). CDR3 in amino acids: CASSQVLLAANEQFF. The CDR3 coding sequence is TGTGCCAGCAGCCAAGTGTTACTAGCGGCTAATGAGCAGTTCTTC.

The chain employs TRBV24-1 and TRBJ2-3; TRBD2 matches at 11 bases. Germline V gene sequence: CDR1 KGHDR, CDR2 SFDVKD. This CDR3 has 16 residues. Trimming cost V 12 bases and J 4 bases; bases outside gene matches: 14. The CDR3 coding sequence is TGTGCCCGGCGAGAGGGACTAGCGGAGAGGGCAGATACGCAGTATTTT. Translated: CARREGLAERADTQYF.

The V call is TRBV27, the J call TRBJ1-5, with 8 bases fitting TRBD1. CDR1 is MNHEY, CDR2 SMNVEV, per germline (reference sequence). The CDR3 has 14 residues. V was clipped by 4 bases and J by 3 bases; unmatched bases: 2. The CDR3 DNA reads TGTGCCAGCAGTTACAGGGGGAACAATCAGCCCCAGCATTTT. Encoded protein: CASSYRGNNQPQHF.

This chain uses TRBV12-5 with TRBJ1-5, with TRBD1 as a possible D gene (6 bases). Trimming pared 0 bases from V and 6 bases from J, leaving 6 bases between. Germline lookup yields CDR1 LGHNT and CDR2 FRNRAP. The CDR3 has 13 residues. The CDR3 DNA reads TGTGCTAGTGGTTTGGTACAGGGTCAGCCCCAGCATTTT. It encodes CASGLVQGQPQHF.

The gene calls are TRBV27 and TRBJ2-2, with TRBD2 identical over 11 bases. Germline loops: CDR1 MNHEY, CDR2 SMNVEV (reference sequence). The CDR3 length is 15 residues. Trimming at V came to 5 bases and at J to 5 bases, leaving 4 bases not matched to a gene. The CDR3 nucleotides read TGTGCCAGCAGTCCGCGGACTAGCGGGACCGGGGAGCTGTTTTTT. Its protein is CASSPRTSGTGELFF.

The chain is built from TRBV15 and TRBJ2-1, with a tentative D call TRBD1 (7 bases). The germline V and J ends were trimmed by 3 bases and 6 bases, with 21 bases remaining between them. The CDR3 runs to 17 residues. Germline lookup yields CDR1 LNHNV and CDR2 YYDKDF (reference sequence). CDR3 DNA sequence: TGTGCCACCAGCAGTTCGTTGACAGGGAGGATGGGCAATGAGCAGTTCTTC. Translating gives CATSSSLTGRMGNEQFF.

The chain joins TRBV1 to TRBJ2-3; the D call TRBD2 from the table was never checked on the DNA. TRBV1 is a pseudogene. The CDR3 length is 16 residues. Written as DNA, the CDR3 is TGCACCAGCAGCCAAGAACCCCGGGGTGGGAGAGATACGCAGTATTTT. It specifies CTSSQEPRGGRDTQYF.

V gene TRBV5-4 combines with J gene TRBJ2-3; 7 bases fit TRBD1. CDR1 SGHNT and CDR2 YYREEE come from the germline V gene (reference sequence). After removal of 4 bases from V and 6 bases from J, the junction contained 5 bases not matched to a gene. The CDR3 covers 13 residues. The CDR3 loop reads CASSTGDEDTQYF. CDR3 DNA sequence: TGTGCCAGCAGCACAGGGGATGAGGATACGCAGTATTTT.

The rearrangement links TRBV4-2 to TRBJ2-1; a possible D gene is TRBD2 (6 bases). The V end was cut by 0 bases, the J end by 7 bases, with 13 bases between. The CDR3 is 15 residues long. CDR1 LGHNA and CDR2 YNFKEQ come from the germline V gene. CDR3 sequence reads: CASSQDSGEGNEQFF. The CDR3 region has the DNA TGTGCCAGCAGCCAAGATAGCGGTGAGGGGAATGAGCAGTTCTTC.

In DNA, the CDR3 is TGTGCCAGCAGCTGGGAGAGGAACACTGAAGCTTTCTTT. Amino acids: CASSWERNTEAFF. The chain joins TRBV5-5 to TRBJ1-1, with D unclear. This CDR3 is 13 amino acids long. Trimming cost V 3 bases and J 1 base, with 7 bases left between them. Germline V gene data show CDR1 as SGHKS and CDR2 as YYEKEE (reference sequence).

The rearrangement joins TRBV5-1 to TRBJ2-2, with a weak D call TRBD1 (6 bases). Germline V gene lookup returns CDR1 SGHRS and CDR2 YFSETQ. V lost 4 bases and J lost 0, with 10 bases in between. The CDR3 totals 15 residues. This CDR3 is CASSTRGTNTGELFF. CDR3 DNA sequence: TGCGCCAGCAGCACCAGGGGTACGAACACCGGGGAGCTGTTTTTT.

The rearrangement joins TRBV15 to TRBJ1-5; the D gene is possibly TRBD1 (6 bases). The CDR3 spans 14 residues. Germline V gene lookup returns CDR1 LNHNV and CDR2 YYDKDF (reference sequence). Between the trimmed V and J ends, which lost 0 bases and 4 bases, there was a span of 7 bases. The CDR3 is CATSRDQGNQPQHF. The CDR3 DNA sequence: TGTGCCACCAGCAGAGATCAGGGGAATCAGCCCCAGCATTTT.

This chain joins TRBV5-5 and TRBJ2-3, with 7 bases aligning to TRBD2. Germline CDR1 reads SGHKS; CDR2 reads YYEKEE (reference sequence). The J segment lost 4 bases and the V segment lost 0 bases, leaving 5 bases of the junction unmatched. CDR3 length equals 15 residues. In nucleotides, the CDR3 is TGTGCCAGCAGCTTGGCACTAGCGCGGGCAGATACGCAGTATTTT. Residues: CASSLALARADTQYF.